This TCR beta chain was sequenced during a study of T cells in Graves' hyperthyroidism and ophthalmopathy. Using RNA transcripts as the source, TCR beta CDR3 regions were amplified. Researchers ran a first-round RT-PCR on the TCR CDR3 using the HTBI primer set. TCRdb independently ran MiXCR on the multiplex PCR reads; one entry per CDR3 protein. The sample lists around 450,000 distinct CDR3 sequences, 15% to 19% occurring once. Looked up from germline, CDR1 is DFQATT and CDR2 is SNEGSKA (reference sequence). This CDR3 contains 13 residues. Trimming pared 3 bases from V and 3 bases from J, leaving 12 bases between.

The sequence was collected from a woman aged 18-29 years with Graves' hyperthyroidism. The sequenced material came from blood. The V call is TRBV20-1, the J call TRBJ2-7, with D unclear. CDR3 DNA: TGCAGTGCTAGTGTTCCGCCACGCTACGAGCAGTACTTC. Encoded protein: CSASVPPRYEQYF.